One and the same sample provided the 11 T cell receptor beta chains below, sequenced in a study of blood T cell repertoires in COVID-19. Assay: immunoSEQ multiplex PCR; the TCRdb copy retains only in-frame clones and omits some. The sample lists over 200,000 clones, about 84% occurring once. Sequenced sample: PBMCs or T cells enriched from blood (not recorded which). The receptors shown here come from a man aged 60 to 75 who had recovered from COVID-19.

CDR3 residues: CSADYTYGYTF. The CDR3 region has the DNA TGCAGTGCCGACTATACTTATGGCTACACCTTC. The V and J genes are TRBV20-1 and TRBJ1-2; no clear D. CDR3 length: 11 residues. CDR1 and CDR2 (germline): DFQATT, SNEGSKA (reference sequence). With 6 bases removed from V and 5 bases from J, the gap between germline ends came to 10 bases.

In its sample, this clone was seen once. This chain connects TRBV6-2 or TRBV6-3 to TRBJ2-3; 12 bases are a match to TRBD2. V trimming: 4 bases; J trimming: 2 bases; junction bases outside the gene matches: 7. This CDR3 is 17 amino acids long. Looked up from germline, CDR1 is MNHEY and CDR2 is SVGEGT. The CDR3 here is CASSSGGLAGHTDTQYF. The CDR3 DNA reads TGTGCCAGCAGTTCAGGGGGACTAGCGGGTCACACAGATACGCAGTATTTT.

The genes are TRBV11-3 and TRBJ2-7; 7 nucleotides match TRBD1. The CDR3 runs 14 residues. The V gene end was trimmed by 5 bases and the J gene end by 1 base; junction bases not matched to a gene: 5. Germline loops: CDR1 SGHNT, CDR2 YENEEA. The CDR3 DNA sequence: TGTGCCAGCAGCCCCACAGGGGAGTCCTACGAGCAGTACTTC. Encoded protein: CASSPTGESYEQYF. The full variable domain, rest sourced from reference TRBV11-3 and TRBJ2-7, is EAGVVQSPRYKIIEKKQPVAFWCNPISGHNTLYWYLQNLGQGPELLIRYENEEAVDDSQLPKDRFSAERLKGVDSTLKIQPAELGDSAVYLCASSPTGESYEQYFGPGTRLTVT.

This clone was picked up one time. The chain joins TRBV18 to TRBJ2-2; 8 bases are shared with TRBD1. The CDR3 has 16 amino acids. Germline V CDR1 and CDR2: KGHSH, LQKENI. V dropped 5 bases and J dropped 5; count of bases not matched to a gene: 10. CDR3 in amino acids: CASSAGQGGITGELFF. Written as DNA, the CDR3 is TGTGCCAGCTCAGCAGGACAGGGCGGTATTACCGGGGAGCTGTTTTTT. Looking up the rest from reference TRBV18 and TRBJ2-2 gives the full variable domain: NAGVMQNPRHLVRRRGQEARLRCSPMKGHSHVYWYRQLPEEGLKFMVYLQKENIIDESGMPKERFSAEFPKEGPSILRIQQVVRGDSAAYFCASSAGQGGITGELFFGEGSRLTVL.

The chain combines TRBV28 with TRBJ2-3; 10 bases are shared with TRBD2. The CDR3 totals 16 residues. V dropped 5 bases and J dropped 2; count of bases not matched to a gene: 7. Germline V gives CDR1 MDHEN, CDR2 SYDVKM. CDR3 residues: CASSLSSGGFTDTQYF. The CDR3 coding sequence is TGTGCCAGCAGTCTTTCTAGCGGGGGTTTCACAGATACGCAGTATTTT.

The V call is TRBV5-6, the J call TRBJ1-5; 8 positions match TRBD1. The junction had 9 bases not matched to a gene; V was cut back by 4 bases and J by 9 bases. Looked up from germline, CDR1 is SGHDT and CDR2 is YYEEEE. The CDR3 has 14 residues. CDR3 sequence (DNA): TGTGCCAGCAGCACGAACAGGGGGTTAGGGCCCCAGCATTTT. Protein: CASSTNRGLGPQHF.

The gene calls are TRBV6-2 or TRBV6-3 and TRBJ2-7, with no clear D. CDR1 and CDR2 from the germline V gene are MNHEY and SVGEGT. This CDR3 spans 11 amino acids. V dropped 6 bases and J dropped 3 bases, with 6 bases sitting between them. CDR3 sequence: CASSLNYEQYF. As DNA, the CDR3 is TGTGCCAGCAGCCTCAACTACGAGCAGTACTTC.

The chain recombines TRBV6-1 with TRBJ1-5; TRBD1 might be the D (5 bases). V dropped 1 base and J dropped 14 bases, with 9 bases sitting between them. This CDR3 region has 11 residues. Germline V gives CDR1 MNHNS, CDR2 SASEGT. CDR3 in amino acids: CASSEVGAKHF. In nucleotides, the CDR3 is TGTGCCAGCAGTGAAGTAGGGGCTAAGCATTTT.

The chain joins TRBV2 to TRBJ1-1; 9 bases line up with TRBD1. The V gene's germline CDR1 is SNHLY and CDR2 FYNNEI. The CDR3 length is 14 residues. V gave up 4 bases and J gave up 4 bases; unmatched junction bases: 4. CDR3 loop: CASSVNRGLTEAFF. DNA for the CDR3: TGTGCCAGCAGTGTTAACAGGGGGCTCACTGAAGCTTTCTTT.

This clone is a singleton in its sample. The genes are TRBV7-8 and TRBJ2-5; 7 bases are a match to TRBD1. Germline assignment: CDR1 SGHVS and CDR2 FQNEAQ. J was trimmed by 2 bases and V by 5 bases; bases with no gene match: 5. There are 14 residues in the CDR3. CDR3 sequence (DNA): TGTGCCAGCAGCCGAGGCAGGGGGCAAGAGACCCAGTACTTC. Its protein product is CASSRGRGQETQYF.

The chain links TRBV5-6 to TRBJ1-6, with D unclear. V lost 0 bases to trimming and J lost 9 bases, with 13 bases between them. Germline V gene sequence: CDR1 SGHDT, CDR2 YYEEEE. This CDR3 has 15 residues. The CDR3 region is CASSLVTTGGSPLHF. The CDR3, as DNA: TGTGCCAGCAGCTTGGTGACCACGGGTGGTTCACCCCTCCACTTT.